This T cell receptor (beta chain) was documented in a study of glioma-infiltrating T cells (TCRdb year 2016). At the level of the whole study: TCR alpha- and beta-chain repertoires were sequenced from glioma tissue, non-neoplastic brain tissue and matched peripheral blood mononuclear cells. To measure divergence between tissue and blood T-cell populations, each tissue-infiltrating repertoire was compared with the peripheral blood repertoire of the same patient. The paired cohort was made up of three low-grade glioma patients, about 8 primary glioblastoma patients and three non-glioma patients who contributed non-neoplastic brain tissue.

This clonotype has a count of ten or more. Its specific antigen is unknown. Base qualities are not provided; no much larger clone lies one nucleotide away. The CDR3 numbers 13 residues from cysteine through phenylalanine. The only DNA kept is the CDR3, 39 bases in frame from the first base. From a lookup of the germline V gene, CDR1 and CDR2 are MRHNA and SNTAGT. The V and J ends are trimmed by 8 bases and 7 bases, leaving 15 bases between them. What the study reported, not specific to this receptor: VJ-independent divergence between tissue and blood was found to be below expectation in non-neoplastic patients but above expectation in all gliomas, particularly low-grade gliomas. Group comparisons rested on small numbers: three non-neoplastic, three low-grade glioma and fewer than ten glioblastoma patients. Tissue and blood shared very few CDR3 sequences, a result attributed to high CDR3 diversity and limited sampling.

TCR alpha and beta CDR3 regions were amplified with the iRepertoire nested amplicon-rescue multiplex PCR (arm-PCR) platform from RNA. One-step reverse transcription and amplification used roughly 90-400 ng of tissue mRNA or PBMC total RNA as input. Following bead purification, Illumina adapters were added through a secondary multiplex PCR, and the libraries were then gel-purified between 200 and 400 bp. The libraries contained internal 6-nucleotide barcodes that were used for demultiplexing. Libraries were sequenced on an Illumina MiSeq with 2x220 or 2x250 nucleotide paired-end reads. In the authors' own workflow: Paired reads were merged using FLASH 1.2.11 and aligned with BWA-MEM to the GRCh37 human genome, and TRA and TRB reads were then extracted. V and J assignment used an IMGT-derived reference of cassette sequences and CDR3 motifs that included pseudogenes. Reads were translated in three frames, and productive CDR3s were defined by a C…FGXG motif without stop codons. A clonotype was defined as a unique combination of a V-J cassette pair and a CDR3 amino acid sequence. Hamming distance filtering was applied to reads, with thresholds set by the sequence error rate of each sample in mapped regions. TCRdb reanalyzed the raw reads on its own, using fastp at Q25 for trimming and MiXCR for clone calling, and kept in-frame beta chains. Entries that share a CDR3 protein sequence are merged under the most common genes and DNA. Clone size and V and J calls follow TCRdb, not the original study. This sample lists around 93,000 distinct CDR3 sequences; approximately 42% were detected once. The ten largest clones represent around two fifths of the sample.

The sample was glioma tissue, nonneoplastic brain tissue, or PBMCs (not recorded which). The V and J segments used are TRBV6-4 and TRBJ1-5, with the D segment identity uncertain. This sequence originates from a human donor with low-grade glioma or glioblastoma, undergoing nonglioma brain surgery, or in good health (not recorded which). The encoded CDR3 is CASSVRGGQPQHF. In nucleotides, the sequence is TGTGCCAGCTCTGTCCGGGGAGGGCAGCCCCAGCATTTT.